The subject of this entry is one TCR beta chain. This sample stems from a study of technical replicates of blood from a few donors. The CDR3 has 16 residues. Trimming stripped 0 bases from V and 0 bases from J, with 12 bases between. The germline V gene has CDR1 SGHDT and CDR2 YYEEEE. The protocol was immunoSEQ multiplex PCR, while the TCRdb copy is restricted to in-frame clones and leaves out a portion. The data show 80,000 or so clones, nearly 99% seen once. This sequence joins TRBV5-6 and TRBJ1-1; D may be TRBD1 (5 bases). Material: T cells isolated from PBMCs. The receptor comes from a human donor in good health. CDR3 nucleotides: TGTGCCAGCAGCTTGGATATAGGGGTTGTGAACACTGAAGCTTTCTTT. This translates into CASSLDIGVVNTEAFF.